The present entry profiles one TCR beta chain with its context. Its antigen is unknown. Germline V gives CDR1 SGHVS, CDR2 FQNEAQ. The CDR3 runs to 13 residues. V was shortened by 0 bases and J by 4 bases, with 6 bases between the two germline ends. The entry originates in a study of shared clonotypes between healthy human individuals. Study-level information: Contributing individuals were two females and three males aged 18 to 49. General observations from the study: The four-donor shared clonotypes exceeded non-shared clonotypes in generation probability, with non-shared ones scoring lower.

All of the donors resided in Nashville, Tennessee, and each was a Caucasian adult. The input for sorted-subset replicate PCRs was about 210 ng DNA, 25,000 to 30,000 T cell genomes. Repertoires were generated with immunoSEQ multiplex PCR, while TCRdb's copy carries only in-frame clones and drops some. The data hold more than 2 million clones, with over 85% observed a single time. The sample taken for sequencing was naive CD4+ T cells sorted from blood. Subset here: CD45RA+ positively selected. The clonotype was recovered from a man between 18 and 29 years old in good health. The chain joins TRBV7-8 to TRBJ1-2; no clear D. The CDR3 is CASSLARFYGYTF. In nucleotides, the CDR3 is TGTGCCAGCAGCTTAGCTCGGTTCTATGGCTACACCTTC.